What follows is one T cell receptor beta chain and its context. Its target is unknown. Germline-derived CDR1 and CDR2 are LGHNA and YSLEER. CDR3 length equals 13 residues. Trimming removed 1 base from V and 4 bases from J, with 8 bases in between. This sample was taken from a study of OX40 agonist ivuxolimab in advanced cancers. At the level of the study: The patients' treatment was ivuxolimab, an agonistic anti-OX40 (CD134) antibody. Three patients, one with hepatocellular carcinoma and two with cutaneous melanoma, achieved partial responses. Study outcomes and limitations: Partial responders treated at 0.1-3.0 mg/kg exhibited clonal expansion among the lowest measured.

Libraries were prepared by immunoSEQ multiplex PCR; TCRdb keeps only in-frame clonotypes and omits some of them. Here the sample spans over 55,000 clones, over 75% being singletons. This sequence joins TRBV4-3 and TRBJ2-7; possibly TRBD1 for D (5 bases). The sequencing here drew on CD4+ or CD8+ T cells sorted from blood, taken in a trial of the OX40 agonist ivuxolimab. This clonotype was obtained from an adult with an advanced solid tumor such as melanoma, head and neck, liver or kidney cancer. CDR3 sequence reads: CASSQGDSYEQYF. Here the CDR3 DNA reads TGCGCCAGCAGCCAAGGTGACAGTTACGAGCAGTACTTC.